The present T cell receptor (beta chain) was sequenced within a study of vaccination and CD4 T cells after COVID-19. An Oncomine TCR Beta short-read assay was used to sequence the DNA from cultured CD4+ T cells. TCRdb processed the PCR reads anew with MiXCR; each CDR3 protein has one entry. Here the sample spans roughly 10,000 distinct CDR3 sequences, more than 25% being singletons. Specified treatment: approximately nine-day PBMC culture with coronavirus spike peptide pools or control peptides (ViraFEST assay). Wells contained around 1.8 million PBMCs each, and these were cultured with around 9.6 IU/ml IL-2 and around 10 ug/ml peptide pools. This clonotype was recorded a few times. What it recognizes is unknown. Germline V gene data show CDR1 as DFQATT and CDR2 as SNEGSKA (reference sequence). The CDR3 contains 16 residues. Unmatched junction bases numbered 10, after V lost 1 base and J lost 9 bases.

General study results and limits: Median reactive clonotypes, those recognizing SARS-CoV-2, rose from approximately 23 to 38, not significantly.

The sequence was obtained from a human donor with COVID-19. The source material was cultured CD4+ T cells from blood. The chain joins TRBV20-1 to TRBJ1-6, with 9 bases aligning to TRBD1. The CDR3 DNA reads TGCAGTGCTAGAGGGGGACAGGGTAATTTGGGTTCACCCCTCCACTTT. The encoded protein is CSARGGQGNLGSPLHF.